What follows are 21 T cell receptor beta chains derived from one specimen sequenced in a study of CD8+CD57+ T cells in acquired aplastic anemia. Genomic DNA provided the template from which TCR beta VDJ and CDR3 profiles were obtained. TCRdb re-called the reads with MiXCR, one entry per CDR3 protein. The sample contains 200,000 to 250,000 distinct CDR3 sequences, about a third of which appear only once. The sequenced material came from sorted CD4+, CD8+, or CD8+CD57+ T cells (not recorded which) from PBMCs. The receptors were gathered from a human donor in good health, serving as a control.

This clonotype was picked up a small number of times. This chain connects TRBV25-1 to TRBJ2-1; 13 nucleotides align to TRBD2. This CDR3 contains 16 residues. J lost 7 bases, V lost 5 bases, and 8 bases had no gene match. Germline CDR1 MGHDK, CDR2 SYGVNS. The CDR3 DNA follows: TGTGCCAGCAGTCTTGGACTAGCGGGAGATAGAAATGAGCAGTTCTTC. Its protein is CASSLGLAGDRNEQFF. The full variable domain, in which reference TRBV25-1 and TRBJ2-1 provide the parts outside the CDR3, is EADIYQTPRYLVIGTGKKITLECSQTMGHDKMYWYQQDPGMELHLIHYSYGVNSTEKGDLSSESTVSRIRTEHFPLTLESARPSHTSQYLCASSLGLAGDRNEQFFGPGTRLTVL.

This clonotype was detected many times. The V and J genes are TRBV2 and TRBJ1-1, with 8 bases lining up with TRBD1. The germline gives CDR1 SNHLY, CDR2 FYNNEI. The CDR3 loop spans 12 amino acids. With V trimmed by 4 bases and J by 8 bases, 3 bases remained unmatched. The CDR3 region is CASSGQGTEAFF. The CDR3 bases are TGTGCCAGCAGTGGACAGGGGACGGAAGCTTTCTTT.

This clonotype was seen many times. J is TRBJ2-1 and V is TRBV2, with 13 bases identical to TRBD2. The CDR3 has 17 amino acids. V trimming: 6 bases; J trimming: 7 bases; junction bases outside the gene matches: 12. Germline V CDR1 and CDR2: SNHLY, FYNNEI. The CDR3 region is CASRSGTSGISRNEQFF. The CDR3 bases are TGTGCCAGCAGATCCGGGACTAGCGGGATCTCGCGAAATGAGCAGTTCTTC.

This clonotype was counted between two and nine times. This rearrangement joins TRBV18 to TRBJ1-2; D is unclear. The CDR3 runs 15 residues. Deletions cut 1 base from V and 6 bases from J, with 15 bases between. Germline V lookup: CDR1 KGHSH, CDR2 LQKENI. CDR3 amino acids: CASSPLIGQLNGYTF. In nucleotides, the CDR3 is TGTGCCAGCTCACCACTCATAGGGCAACTCAATGGCTACACCTTC.

To note about this clonotype: The junction and the germline gene differ at one end; a read error may be behind it. The V gene is TRBV11-2, the J gene TRBJ1-2, with 8 bases fitting TRBD1. This CDR3 has 14 residues. Per germline, CDR1 SGHAT and CDR2 FQNNGV. The CDR3 DNA sequence: TGTACCAGCAGTCCGGACAGGGAGAACTATGGCTACACCTTC. It specifies CTSSPDRENYGYTF.

This clonotype was seen at least ten times. The V call is TRBV5-4, the J call TRBJ2-5, with TRBD1 identical over 8 bases. V lost 5 bases to trimming and J lost 5 bases; unmatched junction nucleotides: 5. There are 13 residues in the CDR3. Germline CDR1 SGHNT, CDR2 YYREEE (reference sequence). CDR3 nucleotides: TGTGCCAGCAGTGGACAGGGAGGTGAGACCCAGTACTTC. This encodes CASSGQGGETQYF.

This chain connects TRBV2 to TRBJ2-7; 12 nucleotides align to TRBD2. The trim removed 5 bases at V and 4 bases at J, leaving 6 bases unmatched. The germline V gene encodes CDR1 SNHLY and CDR2 FYNNEI. CDR3 length equals 15 residues. The CDR3: CASSLTSGSGYEQYF. The CDR3 bases are TGTGCCAGCAGTTTGACTAGCGGGAGTGGTTACGAGCAGTACTTC.

About this clonotype: A much larger clone lies a single base off, so this may be a read error. The J gene is TRBJ1-2, the V gene TRBV7-8, with D maybe TRBD1 (6 bases). CDR1 is SGHVS and CDR2 is FQNEAQ in the germline V gene. The ends were cut back, 8 bases at V and 1 base at J, with 20 bases in the middle. This CDR3 is 16 amino acids long. In DNA form, the CDR3 reads TGTGCCAGCCGCTCAGACAGGACGCCCTTTAACTATGGCTACACCTTC. Its translation: CASRSDRTPFNYGYTF.

The sample holds one count of this clonotype. The chain has TRBV5-1 and TRBJ2-1; maybe TRBD2 (6 bases). The CDR3 contains 14 residues. Germline V gene lookup returns CDR1 SGHRS and CDR2 YFSETQ. V shed 7 bases and J shed 9 bases, with 20 bases lying between them. CDR3 sequence (DNA): TGCGCCAGCCAAAGGGACTGGGCTGTAAGTGAGCAGTTCTTC. It codes for CASQRDWAVSEQFF.

Many counts were recorded for this clonotype. The CDR3 DNA follows: TGCGCCAGCAGTGTTAGAGCCCCCGGGACAGGACTTTACAATGAGCAGTTCTTC. Amino acids: CASSVRAPGTGLYNEQFF. V is TRBV10-1 and J is TRBJ2-1; 8 bases map to TRBD1. Germline lookup yields CDR1 WNHNN and CDR2 SYGVQD (reference sequence). V lost 4 bases to trimming and J lost 4 bases; unmatched junction nucleotides: 15. The CDR3 contains 18 residues.

This clonotype was recorded at least ten times. The CDR3 nucleotides read TGTGCCAGTAGTACCCTACAGGGGGCCAAAAACATTCAGTACTTC. Translating gives CASSTLQGAKNIQYF. The chain is built from TRBV19 and TRBJ2-4; 7 bases agree with TRBD1. This CDR3 has 15 residues. CDR1 and CDR2 from the germline V gene are LNHDA and SQIVND (reference sequence). V shed 4 bases, J shed 1 base, and the junction held 4 bases outside the gene matches.

This clonotype was seen repeatedly, ten times or more. The V gene is TRBV10-1, the J gene TRBJ1-5; no firm D call. This CDR3 comprises 15 residues. In germline, CDR1 is WNHNN, CDR2 SYGVQD (reference sequence). The germline V and J ends were trimmed by 5 bases and 0 bases, with 11 bases remaining between them. The CDR3 loop is CASSTPPNSNQPQHF. The CDR3 coding sequence is TGCGCCAGCAGTACCCCCCCGAATAGCAATCAGCCCCAGCATTTT.

This clonotype was observed at least ten times. This chain connects TRBV19 to TRBJ2-7, with TRBD1 as a possible D gene (6 bases). Germline V gives CDR1 LNHDA, CDR2 SQIVND (reference sequence). Deletions cut 6 bases from V and 6 bases from J, with 12 bases between. The CDR3 is made up of 12 amino acids. The CDR3 nucleotides are TGTGCCAGTAGGAACAGGGATGGCGAGCAGTACTTC. Protein sequence: CASRNRDGEQYF.

The J gene is TRBJ1-2, the V gene TRBV2; D uncertain. The CDR3 extends over 13 amino acids. Deletions cut 6 bases from V and 0 bases from J, with 8 bases between. Germline CDR1 reads SNHLY; CDR2 reads FYNNEI. CDR3 in amino acids: CASREVANYGYTF. The CDR3 DNA is TGTGCCAGCAGAGAGGTCGCTAACTATGGCTACACCTTC.

The CDR3 coding sequence is TGTGCCATCAGTGAGAGTCAGGATCCCCTTGAAGCTTTCTTT. It codes for CAISESQDPLEAFF. V and J are TRBV10-3 and TRBJ1-1, with D unclear. Trimming pared 2 bases from V and 7 bases from J, leaving 14 bases between. Germline CDR1 reads ENHRY; CDR2 reads SYGVKD. There are 14 residues in the CDR3.

The J gene is TRBJ1-1, the V gene TRBV6-6; D ambiguous. Between the trimmed V and J ends, which lost 5 bases and 4 bases, there was a span of 2 bases. The CDR3 runs 10 residues. The germline V gene encodes CDR1 MNHNY and CDR2 SVGAGI (reference sequence). The CDR3 sequence: CASSTTEAFF. The DNA for the CDR3 is TGTGCCAGCAGTACCACTGAAGCTTTCTTT.

This clonotype was counted a few times. The chain carries TRBV7-3 and TRBJ2-5; D might be TRBD1 (6 bases). Trimming stripped 1 base from V and 7 bases from J, with 16 bases between. Germline CDR1 is SGHTA and CDR2 is FQGTGA. This CDR3 has 15 amino acids. The CDR3 nucleotides read TGTGCCAGCAGCTTAATGGCAGGGGCTGATGGGACCCAGTACTTC. Its protein product is CASSLMAGADGTQYF.

This clonotype was counted ten times or more. The J gene is TRBJ2-7, the V gene TRBV19; D is undetermined. CDR1 and CDR2 (germline): LNHDA, SQIVND (reference sequence). Trimming took off 3 bases at V and 6 bases at J, with 15 bases between the two ends. The CDR3 is 14 amino acids. CDR3 protein: CASSIVGTSGEQYF. The CDR3 DNA follows: TGTGCCAGTAGTATCGTGGGCACCTCGGGCGAGCAGTACTTC.

Comment on this clonotype: This may come from a read error, since a much larger clone is one base off. J is TRBJ1-3 and V is TRBV5-1, with no clear D. V lost 0 bases to trimming and J lost 0 bases, with 7 bases between them. The V gene's germline CDR1 is SGHRS and CDR2 YFSETQ. This CDR3 comprises 15 residues. CDR3 region: CASSLGASSGNTIYF. CDR3 coding DNA: TGCGCCAGCAGCTTGGGCGCCAGCTCTGGAAACACCATATATTTT.

This clonotype came up many times. The rearrangement joins TRBV7-3 to TRBJ2-3; either TRBD1 or TRBD2 may fit D (5 bases each). The CDR3 is made up of 16 amino acids. Germline V gives CDR1 SGHTA, CDR2 FQGTGA. V was shortened by 5 bases and J by 5 bases, with 20 bases between the two germline ends. The CDR3 is CASSRNAGTRGDTQYF. The CDR3 nucleotides read TGTGCCAGCAGCCGCAACGCCGGGACCAGAGGAGATACGCAGTATTTT.

This clonotype was observed many times. The J gene is TRBJ1-2, the V gene TRBV19; D not certain. Germline loops: CDR1 LNHDA, CDR2 SQIVND (reference sequence). This CDR3 has 14 amino acids. V was shortened by 7 bases and J by 4 bases, with 16 bases between the two germline ends. The CDR3: CASTERTGSYGYTF. CDR3 nucleotides: TGTGCCAGTACCGAACGGACCGGCAGCTATGGCTACACCTTC. Using reference TRBV19 and TRBJ1-2 for the parts outside the CDR3, the full variable domain is DGGITQSPKYLFRKEGQNVTLSCEQNLNHDAMYWYRQDPGQGLRLIYYSQIVNDFQKGDIAEGYSVSREKKESFPLTVTSAQKNPTAFYLCASTERTGSYGYTFGSGTRLTVV.